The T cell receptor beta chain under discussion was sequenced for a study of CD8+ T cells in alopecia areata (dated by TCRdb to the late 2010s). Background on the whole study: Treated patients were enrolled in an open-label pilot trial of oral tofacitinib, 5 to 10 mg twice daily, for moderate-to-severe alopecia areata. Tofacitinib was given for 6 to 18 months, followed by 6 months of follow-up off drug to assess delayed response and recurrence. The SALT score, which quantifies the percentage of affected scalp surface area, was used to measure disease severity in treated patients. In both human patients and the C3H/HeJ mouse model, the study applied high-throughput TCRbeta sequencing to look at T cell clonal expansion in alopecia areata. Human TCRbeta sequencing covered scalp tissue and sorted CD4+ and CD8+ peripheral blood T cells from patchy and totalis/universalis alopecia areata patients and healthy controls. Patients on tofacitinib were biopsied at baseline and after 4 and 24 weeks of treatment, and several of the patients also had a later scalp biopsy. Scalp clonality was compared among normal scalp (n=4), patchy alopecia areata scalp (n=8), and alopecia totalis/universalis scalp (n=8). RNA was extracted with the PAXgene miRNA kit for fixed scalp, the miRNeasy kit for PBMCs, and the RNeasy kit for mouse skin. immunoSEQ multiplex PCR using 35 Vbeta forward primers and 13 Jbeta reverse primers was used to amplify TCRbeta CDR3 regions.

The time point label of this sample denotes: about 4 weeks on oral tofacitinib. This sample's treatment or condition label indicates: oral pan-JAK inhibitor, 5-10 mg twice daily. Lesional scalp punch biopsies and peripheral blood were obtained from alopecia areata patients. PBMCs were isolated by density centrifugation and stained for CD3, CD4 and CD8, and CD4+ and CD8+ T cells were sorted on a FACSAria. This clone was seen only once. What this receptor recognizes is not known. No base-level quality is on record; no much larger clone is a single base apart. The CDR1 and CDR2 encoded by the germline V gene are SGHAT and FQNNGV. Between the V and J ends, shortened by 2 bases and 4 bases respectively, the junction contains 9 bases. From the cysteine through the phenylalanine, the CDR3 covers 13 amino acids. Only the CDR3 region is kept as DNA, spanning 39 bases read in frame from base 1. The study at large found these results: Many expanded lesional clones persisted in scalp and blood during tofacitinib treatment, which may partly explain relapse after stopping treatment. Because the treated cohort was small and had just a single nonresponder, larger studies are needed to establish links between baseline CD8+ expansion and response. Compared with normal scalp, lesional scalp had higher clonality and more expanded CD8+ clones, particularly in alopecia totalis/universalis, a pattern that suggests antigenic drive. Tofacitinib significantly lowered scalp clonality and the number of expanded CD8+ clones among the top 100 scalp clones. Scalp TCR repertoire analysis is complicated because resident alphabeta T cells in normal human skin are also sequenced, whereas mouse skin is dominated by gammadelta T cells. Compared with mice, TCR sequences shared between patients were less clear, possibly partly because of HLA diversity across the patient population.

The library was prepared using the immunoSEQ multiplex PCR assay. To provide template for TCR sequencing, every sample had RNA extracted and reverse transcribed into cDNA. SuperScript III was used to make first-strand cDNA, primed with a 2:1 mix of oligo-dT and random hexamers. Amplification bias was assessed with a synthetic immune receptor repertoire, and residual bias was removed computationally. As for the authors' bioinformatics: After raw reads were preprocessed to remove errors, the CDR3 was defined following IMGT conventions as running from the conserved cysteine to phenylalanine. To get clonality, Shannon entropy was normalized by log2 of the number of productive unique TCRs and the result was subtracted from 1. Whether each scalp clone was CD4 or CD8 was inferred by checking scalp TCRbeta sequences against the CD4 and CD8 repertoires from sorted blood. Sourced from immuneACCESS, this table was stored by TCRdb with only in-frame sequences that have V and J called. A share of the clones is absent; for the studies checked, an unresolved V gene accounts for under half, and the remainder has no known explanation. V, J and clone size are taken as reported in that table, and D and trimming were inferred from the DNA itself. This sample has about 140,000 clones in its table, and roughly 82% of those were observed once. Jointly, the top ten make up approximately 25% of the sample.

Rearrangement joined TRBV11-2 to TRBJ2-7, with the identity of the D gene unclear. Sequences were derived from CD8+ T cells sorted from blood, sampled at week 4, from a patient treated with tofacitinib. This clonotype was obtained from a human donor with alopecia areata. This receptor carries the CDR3 CASSLNYGYEQYF. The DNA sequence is TGTGCCAGCAGCTTAAACTATGGTTACGAGCAGTACTTC.